This record concerns one T cell receptor beta chain sequence. Data came from immunoSEQ multiplex PCR; TCRdb stores just in-frame clones and leaves some out. The sample comprises approximately 87,000 clones, 94% of which are singletons, and about 0.25% rests with the top ten. The data stem from a study of technical replicates of blood from a few donors. Trimming stripped 5 bases from V and 1 base from J, with 8 bases between. The germline CDR1 and CDR2 sequences are SEHNR and FQNEAQ (reference sequence). This CDR3 has 13 residues. This TCR came from a human donor in good health. The sequenced material came from T cells isolated from PBMCs. This rearrangement joins TRBV7-9 to TRBJ2-5; TRBD1 is a possible D gene (5 bases). CDR3 residues: CASSRTTQETQYF. The DNA of the CDR3 is TGTGCCAGCAGCCGGACAACCCAAGAGACCCAGTACTTC.